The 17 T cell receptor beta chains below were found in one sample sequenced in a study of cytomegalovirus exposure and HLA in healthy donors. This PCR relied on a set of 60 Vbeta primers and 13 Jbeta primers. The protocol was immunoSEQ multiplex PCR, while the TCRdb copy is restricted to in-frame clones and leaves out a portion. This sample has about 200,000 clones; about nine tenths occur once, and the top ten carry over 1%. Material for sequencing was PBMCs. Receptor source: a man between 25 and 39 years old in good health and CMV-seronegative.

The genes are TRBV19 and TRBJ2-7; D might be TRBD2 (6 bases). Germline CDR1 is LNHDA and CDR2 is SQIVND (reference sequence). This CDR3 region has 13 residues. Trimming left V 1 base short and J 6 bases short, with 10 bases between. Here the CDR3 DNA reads TGTGCCAGTAGTATAGGTTGGAGGGCCGAGCAGTACTTC. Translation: CASSIGWRAEQYF.

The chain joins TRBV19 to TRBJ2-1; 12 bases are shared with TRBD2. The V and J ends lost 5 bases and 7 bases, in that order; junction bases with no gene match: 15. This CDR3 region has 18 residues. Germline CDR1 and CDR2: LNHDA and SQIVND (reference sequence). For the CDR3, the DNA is TGTGCCAGTAGTCCAGATCGGCTAGCGGGAGGGCCGAAAAATGAGCAGTTCTTC. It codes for CASSPDRLAGGPKNEQFF.

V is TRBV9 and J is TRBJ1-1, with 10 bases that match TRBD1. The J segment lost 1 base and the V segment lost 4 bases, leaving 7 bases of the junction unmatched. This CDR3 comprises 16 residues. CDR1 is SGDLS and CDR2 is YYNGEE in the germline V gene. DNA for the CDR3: TGTGCCAGCAGCCTCGGGACAGGGGCGACGAACACTGAAGCTTTCTTT. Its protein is CASSLGTGATNTEAFF.

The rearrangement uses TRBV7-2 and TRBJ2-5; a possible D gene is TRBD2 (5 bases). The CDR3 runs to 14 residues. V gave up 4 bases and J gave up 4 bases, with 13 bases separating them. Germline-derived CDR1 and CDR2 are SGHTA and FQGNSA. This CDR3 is CASSSSGWGETQYF. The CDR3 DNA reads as TGTGCCAGCAGCTCCTCGGGGTGGGGAGAGACCCAGTACTTC.

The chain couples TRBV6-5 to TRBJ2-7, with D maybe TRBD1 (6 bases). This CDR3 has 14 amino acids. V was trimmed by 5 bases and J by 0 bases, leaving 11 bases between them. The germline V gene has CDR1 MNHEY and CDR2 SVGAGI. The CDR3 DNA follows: TGTGCCAGCAGTCCTTGGGACACCTCCTACGAGCAGTACTTC. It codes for CASSPWDTSYEQYF.

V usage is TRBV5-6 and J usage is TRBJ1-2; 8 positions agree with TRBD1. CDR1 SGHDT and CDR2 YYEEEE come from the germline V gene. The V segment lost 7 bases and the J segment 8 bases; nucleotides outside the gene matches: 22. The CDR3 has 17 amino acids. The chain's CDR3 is CASCLSTRQGSVWGYTF. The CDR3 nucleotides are TGTGCCAGCTGTTTAAGCACCCGACAGGGGAGTGTTTGGGGCTACACCTTC.

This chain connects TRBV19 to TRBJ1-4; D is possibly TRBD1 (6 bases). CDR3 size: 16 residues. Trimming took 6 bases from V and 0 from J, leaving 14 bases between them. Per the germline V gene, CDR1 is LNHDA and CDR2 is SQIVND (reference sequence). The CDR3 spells CASSYRALATNEKLFF. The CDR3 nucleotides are TGTGCCAGTAGCTACAGGGCCCTTGCAACTAATGAAAAACTGTTTTTT.

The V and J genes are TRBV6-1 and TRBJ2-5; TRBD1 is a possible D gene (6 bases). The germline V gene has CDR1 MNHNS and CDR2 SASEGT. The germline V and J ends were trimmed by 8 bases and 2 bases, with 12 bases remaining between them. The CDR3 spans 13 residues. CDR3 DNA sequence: TGTGCCAGCTTTCGGACAGCACAAGAGACCCAGTACTTC. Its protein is CASFRTAQETQYF.

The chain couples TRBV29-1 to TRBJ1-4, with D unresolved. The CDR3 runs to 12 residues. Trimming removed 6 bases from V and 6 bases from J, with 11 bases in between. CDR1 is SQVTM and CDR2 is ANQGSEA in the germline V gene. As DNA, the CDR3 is TGCAGCGTGAGGGTAGTGGATGAAAAACTGTTTTTT. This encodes CSVRVVDEKLFF.

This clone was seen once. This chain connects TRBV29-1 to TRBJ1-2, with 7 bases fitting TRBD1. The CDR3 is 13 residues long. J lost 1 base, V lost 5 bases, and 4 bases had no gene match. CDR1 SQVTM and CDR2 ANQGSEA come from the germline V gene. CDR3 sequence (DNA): TGCAGCGTTTTAAGACAGGGTAACTATGGCTACACCTTC. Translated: CSVLRQGNYGYTF. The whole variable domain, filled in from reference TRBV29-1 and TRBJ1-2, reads SAVISQKPSRDICQRGTSLTIQCQVDSQVTMMFWYRQQPGQSLTLIATANQGSEATYESGFVIDKFPISRPNLTFSTLTVSNMSPEDSSIYLCSVLRQGNYGYTFGSGTRLTVV.

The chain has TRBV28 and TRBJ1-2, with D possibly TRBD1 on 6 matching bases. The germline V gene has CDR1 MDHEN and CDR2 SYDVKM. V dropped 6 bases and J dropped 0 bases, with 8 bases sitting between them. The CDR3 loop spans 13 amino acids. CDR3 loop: CASRTGTNYGYTF. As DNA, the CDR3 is TGTGCCAGCAGGACAGGCACTAACTATGGCTACACCTTC.

The CDR3 protein is CASRLSLEGYGYTF. Written as DNA, the CDR3 is TGTGCCAGTCGTTTGAGTCTCGAGGGCTATGGCTACACCTTC. This sequence joins TRBV19 and TRBJ1-2; no firm D call. V was shortened by 8 bases and J by 4 bases, with 17 bases between the two germline ends. The CDR3 has 14 amino acids. The germline gives CDR1 LNHDA, CDR2 SQIVND (reference sequence).

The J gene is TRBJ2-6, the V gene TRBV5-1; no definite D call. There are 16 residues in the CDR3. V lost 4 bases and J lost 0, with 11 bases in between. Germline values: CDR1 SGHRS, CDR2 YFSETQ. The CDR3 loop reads CASSPATLSGANVLTF. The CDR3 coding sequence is TGCGCCAGCAGCCCCGCGACACTCTCTGGGGCCAACGTCCTGACTTTC.

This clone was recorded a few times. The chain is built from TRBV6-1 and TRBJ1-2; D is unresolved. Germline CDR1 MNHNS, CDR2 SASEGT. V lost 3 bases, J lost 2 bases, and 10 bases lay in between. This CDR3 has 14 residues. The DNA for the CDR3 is TGTGCCAGCAGTGAGGGGAGGCAAAACTATGGCTACACCTTC. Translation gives CASSEGRQNYGYTF.

The CDR3 DNA is TGTGCCAGCTCACTCCCTAGCGGCTTACAAGAGACCCAGTACTTC. It specifies CASSLPSGLQETQYF. This chain joins TRBV18 and TRBJ2-5; 7 bases line up with TRBD2. The CDR3 has 15 residues. V lost 4 bases to trimming and J lost 2 bases; unmatched junction nucleotides: 7. Germline V gives CDR1 KGHSH, CDR2 LQKENI. Full variable domain (rest looked up from reference TRBV18 and TRBJ2-5): NAGVMQNPRHLVRRRGQEARLRCSPMKGHSHVYWYRQLPEEGLKFMVYLQKENIIDESGMPKERFSAEFPKEGPSILRIQQVVRGDSAAYFCASSLPSGLQETQYFGPGTRLLVL.

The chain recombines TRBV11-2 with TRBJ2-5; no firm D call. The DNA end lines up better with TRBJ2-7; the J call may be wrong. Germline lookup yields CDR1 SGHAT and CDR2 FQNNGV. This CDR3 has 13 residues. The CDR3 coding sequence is TGTGCCAGCAGCTTAGATCTAACCTACGAGCAGTACTTC. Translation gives CASSLDLTYEQYF.

The CDR3 DNA is TGTGCCAGCAGCTCCCGACTAGCGGGGCCCACCACCTACAATGAGCAGTTCTTC. Encoded protein: CASSSRLAGPTTYNEQFF. The chain recombines TRBV7-6 with TRBJ2-1, with TRBD2 matching 11 bases. This CDR3 region has 18 residues. Trimming removed 4 bases from V and 2 bases from J; junction bases left unmatched: 10. Germline CDR1 SGHVS, CDR2 FNYEAQ.